Listed below are T cell receptor beta chains from one sample, sequenced in a study of T cell responses to AZD1222 COVID-19 vaccine. Sequencing used immunoSEQ multiplex PCR; TCRdb keeps in-frame clones, though not all of them. The sample yields about 150,000 clones, about nine tenths seen once. The material sequenced was peripheral blood, taken on day 0 of MenACWY control vaccination. All receptors come from an adult in good health. Each CDR3 is given with its conserved first and last residue. A D gene is named only where the DNA matches it firmly. Size tells how often a clone was seen (once, few, many) or the class of an expanded clone, and some rows leave it out.

13	-	-	TRBJ1-5	TRBV3-1/TRBV3-2	CASSQGIGQPQHF	TGTGCCAGCAGCCAGGGGATCGGACAGCCCCAGCATTTT
12	-	-	TRBJ1-1	TRBV11-2	CASSSGRLEAFF	TGTGCCAGCAGCTCGGGACGACTTGAAGCTTTCTTT
14	-	-	TRBJ1-6	TRBV18	CASSPDRRSSPLHF	TGTGCCAGCTCACCAGACAGGAGGTCGTCACCCCTCCACTTT
18	-	TRBD2	TRBJ2-1	TRBV7-2	CASSLYPSSAGVYNEQFF	TGTGCCAGCAGCTTATACCCTTCCTCAGCGGGAGTATACAATGAGCAGTTCTTC
16	-	-	TRBJ1-4	TRBV5-1	CASSLARRNANEKLFF	TGCGCCAGCAGCTTGGCCCGTAGGAATGCTAATGAAAAACTGTTTTTT
14	-	-	TRBJ2-1	TRBV6-2/TRBV6-3	CASSYDTSWNEQFF	TGTGCCAGCAGTTATGACACTAGCTGGAATGAGCAGTTCTTC
14	-	-	TRBJ2-1	TRBV7-2	CASSPSIGQGEQFF	TGTGCCAGCAGCCCATCCATCGGGCAGGGTGAGCAGTTCTTC
15	once	TRBD1	TRBJ1-1	TRBV5-5	CASSPPGQGDTEAFF	TGTGCCAGCAGCCCACCGGGACAGGGGGACACTGAAGCTTTCTTT
13	-	TRBD1	TRBJ1-2	TRBV7-9	CASSETTGEGYTF	TGTGCCAGCAGCGAAACGACAGGGGAAGGCTACACCTTC
14	-	TRBD1	TRBJ1-2	TRBV19	CASSLGTGSYGYTF	TGTGCCAGTAGTCTCGGGACAGGGAGCTATGGCTACACCTTC
16	-	-	TRBJ1-4	TRBV9	CASSVGVGQKNEKLFF	TGTGCCAGCAGCGTAGGGGTCGGACAAAAAAATGAAAAACTGTTTTTT
15	-	-	TRBJ1-4	TRBV2	CASTGVGGSNEKLFF	TGTGCCAGCACCGGCGTCGGTGGCTCTAATGAAAAACTGTTTTTT
15	-	-	TRBJ1-1	TRBV7-9	CASSLTGGVNTEAFF	TGTGCCAGCAGCCTCACCGGGGGGGTGAACACTGAAGCTTTCTTT
13	-	-	TRBJ2-7	TRBV6-5	CASSYGSVYEQYF	TGTGCCAGCAGTTACGGATCGGTCTACGAGCAGTACTTC
15	-	TRBD2	TRBJ2-1	TRBV11-2	CASTLTSGGPSEQFF	TGTGCCAGCACCCTGACTAGCGGGGGGCCCAGTGAGCAGTTCTTC
15	-	-	TRBJ1-1	TRBV15	CATSYEGSWNTEAFF	TGTGCCACCAGCTACGAAGGCAGTTGGAACACTGAAGCTTTCTTT
14	-	-	TRBJ1-2	TRBV4-1	CASSQGVGIYGYTF	TGCGCCAGCAGCCAAGGCGTAGGGATCTATGGCTACACCTTC
11	-	-	TRBJ2-7	TRBV29-1	CSVENGYEQYF	TGCAGCGTTGAAAACGGATACGAGCAGTACTTC
15	-	TRBD2	TRBJ2-1	TRBV5-1	CASSFRLAVNNEQFF	TGCGCCAGCAGCTTCAGACTAGCGGTGAACAATGAGCAGTTCTTC
15	-	TRBD1	TRBJ1-2	TRBV6-1	CASSEMTGSYGGYTF	TGTGCCAGCAGTGAAATGACAGGGTCGTATGGTGGCTACACCTTC
16	-	-	TRBJ1-2	TRBV18	CASSPLGTSGKYGYTF	TGTGCCAGCTCACCACTAGGGACGTCGGGAAAGTATGGCTACACCTTC
18	-	TRBD1	TRBJ1-6	TRBV18	CASSPQIGDSSYNSPLHF	TGTGCCAGCTCACCACAAATTGGGGACAGCTCCTATAATTCACCCCTCCACTTT
12	-	-	TRBJ1-2	TRBV19	CASSPGSYGYTF	TGTGCCAGTAGTCCCGGGAGCTATGGCTACACCTTC
15	-	-	TRBJ1-5	TRBV12-2	CASRLEDRGNQPQHF	TGTGCAAGTCGCTTAGAAGACAGGGGCAATCAGCCCCAGCATTTT
15	-	-	TRBJ2-1	TRBV9	CASSVAPGSWDEQFF	TGTGCCAGCAGCGTAGCACCGGGTTCGTGGGATGAGCAGTTCTTC
15	once	-	TRBJ2-7	TRBV7-9	CASSPQVRNSYEQYF	TGTGCCAGCAGCCCTCAGGTCAGGAACTCCTACGAGCAGTACTTC
16	-	-	TRBJ2-3	TRBV7-3	CASSSFRDLASDTQYF	TGTGCCAGCAGCTCATTCCGGGACTTAGCTTCAGATACGCAGTATTTT
16	-	-	TRBJ1-3	TRBV30	CAWSVLSYRSGNTIYF	TGTGCCTGGAGTGTACTGAGTTATCGCTCTGGAAACACCATATATTTT